Below, 14 T cell receptor beta chains from the same sample are listed, as sequenced in a study of shared clonotypes between healthy human individuals. The table came from immunoSEQ multiplex PCR; TCRdb's copy has only in-frame clones and leaves some out. The sample lists some 2,000,000 clones, 85% to 95% occurring once. Sample: naive CD4+ T cells sorted from blood. Regarding subset: CD45RA+ positively selected. These receptors were obtained from a man between 18 and 29 years old in good health.

The CDR3 region is CASSQGVGPGNTIYF. CDR3 sequence (DNA): TGCGCCAGCAGCCAGGGGGTTGGACCTGGAAACACCATATATTTT. The rearrangement links TRBV4-1 to TRBJ1-3; the D gene is possibly TRBD1 (5 bases). Germline V gene data show CDR1 as MGHRA and CDR2 as YSYEKL. V dropped 3 bases and J dropped 2 bases, with 11 bases sitting between them. This CDR3 is 15 amino acids long.

In DNA, the CDR3 is TGTGCCAGTAGGACGGTAGCGGGAAACACCATATATTTT. Translation: CASRTVAGNTIYF. This chain uses TRBV19 with TRBJ1-3; D is unclear. Germline V gene sequence: CDR1 LNHDA, CDR2 SQIVND (reference sequence). Trimming removed 6 bases from V and 4 bases from J, with 10 bases in between. This CDR3 is built from 13 residues.

V usage is TRBV10-3 and J usage is TRBJ2-5, with D perhaps TRBD1 (6 bases). The CDR3 length is 12 residues. Trimming stripped 10 bases from V and 2 bases from J, with 11 bases between. Germline CDR1 and CDR2: ENHRY and SYGVKD. The CDR3 DNA reads as TGTGCCACCAGCGGACAGCAAGAGACCCAGTACTTC. Protein product: CATSGQQETQYF.

The V and J genes are TRBV27 and TRBJ2-7; the D is unclear. Trimming removed 5 bases from V and 3 bases from J, with 11 bases in between. This CDR3 contains 13 residues. Germline lookup yields CDR1 MNHEY and CDR2 SMNVEV (reference sequence). The CDR3 region is CASSQNERYEQYF. In nucleotides, the CDR3 is TGTGCCAGCAGTCAAAACGAACGCTACGAGCAGTACTTC.

The chain uses TRBV10-3 and TRBJ1-2, with unresolved D. V dropped 10 bases and J dropped 4 bases, with 13 bases sitting between them. Germline CDR1 and CDR2: ENHRY and SYGVKD. The CDR3 has 12 residues. The CDR3 coding sequence is TGTGCCACAAGCTCGGACTCCTATGGCTACACCTTC. Translating gives CATSSDSYGYTF.

The rearrangement uses TRBV7-2 and TRBJ1-5, with 7 positions matching TRBD1. The J segment lost 6 bases and the V segment lost 2 bases, leaving 13 bases of the junction unmatched. This CDR3 comprises 17 residues. Germline-derived CDR1 and CDR2 are SGHTA and FQGNSA. DNA of the CDR3: TGTGCCAGCAGCTTAACGTGGGAGACAGGGAGGGGTCAGCCCCAGCATTTT. Translating it yields CASSLTWETGRGQPQHF.

The V and J genes are TRBV5-4 and TRBJ1-3, with D possibly being TRBD1 (5 bases). Germline V gives CDR1 SGHNT, CDR2 YYREEE (reference sequence). The CDR3 spans 16 residues. The ends were cut back, 4 bases at V and 0 bases at J, with 14 bases in the middle. This CDR3 reads CASSPGPTDSGNTIYF. CDR3 nucleotide sequence: TGTGCCAGCAGCCCGGGACCTACCGACTCTGGAAACACCATATATTTT.

The chain combines TRBV19 with TRBJ1-5; TRBD1 is a possible D gene (6 bases). The germline CDR1 and CDR2 sequences are LNHDA and SQIVND (reference sequence). V lost 9 bases to trimming and J lost 5 bases, with 11 bases between them. The CDR3 totals 12 residues. CDR3 loop: CASGGTHQPQHF. The CDR3 DNA sequence: TGTGCCAGCGGGGGGACACATCAGCCCCAGCATTTT.

The chain recombines TRBV6-1 with TRBJ2-2, with D tentatively TRBD1 (5 bases). The CDR3 extends over 15 amino acids. V dropped 0 bases and J dropped 3 bases, with 8 bases sitting between them. Germline-derived CDR1 and CDR2 are MNHNS and SASEGT. The CDR3 loop reads CASSEAVGDTGELFF. CDR3 in DNA: TGTGCCAGCAGTGAAGCGGTAGGGGACACCGGGGAGCTGTTTTTT.

Concerning this clone itself: One end of the junction fails to match germline, which may point to a read error. The chain is built from TRBV28 and TRBJ2-2; maybe TRBD1 (5 bases). The CDR3 is 11 amino acids. CDR1 MDHEN and CDR2 SYDVKM come from the germline V gene. The CDR3 DNA sequence: TGTGCCAGCAGTTTAAAAGGGGTGCTGTTTTTT. Translation: CASSLKGVLFF.

This rearrangement joins TRBV6-5 to TRBJ2-2; D gene uncertain. V was clipped by 2 bases and J by 6 bases, with 10 bases between them. There are 14 residues in the CDR3. The germline gives CDR1 MNHEY, CDR2 SVGAGI. In DNA form, the CDR3 reads TGTGCCAGCAGTTACGGTTTGCGCGCCGGGGAGCTGTTTTTT. Protein sequence: CASSYGLRAGELFF.

The rearrangement joins TRBV7-9 to TRBJ2-3; D is possibly TRBD1 (6 bases). Trimming left V 5 bases short and J 0 bases short, with 9 bases between. CDR1 SEHNR and CDR2 FQNEAQ come from the germline V gene (reference sequence). The CDR3 is made up of 14 amino acids. As DNA, the CDR3 is TGTGCCAGCAGCCCTAGGGGGAGCACAGATACGCAGTATTTT. The encoded protein is CASSPRGSTDTQYF.

This chain uses TRBV9 with TRBJ1-1; unclear D gene. Germline values: CDR1 SGDLS, CDR2 YYNGEE. V lost 4 bases and J lost 2, with 6 bases in between. The CDR3 extends over 12 amino acids. CDR3 loop: CASSSRNTEAFF. CDR3 coding DNA: TGTGCCAGCAGCTCTCGAAACACTGAAGCTTTCTTT.

The chain couples TRBV9 to TRBJ1-5; 7 bases align to TRBD1. V was clipped by 0 bases and J by 6 bases; unmatched bases: 3. Germline V gene lookup returns CDR1 SGDLS and CDR2 YYNGEE. CDR3 length: 14 amino acids. Here the CDR3 DNA reads TGTGCCAGCAGCGTAGCAGGGGGTGGTCAGCCCCAGCATTTT. It codes for CASSVAGGGQPQHF. The whole variable domain, remainder taken from reference TRBV9 and TRBJ1-5, is DSGVTQTPKHLITATGQRVTLRCSPRSGDLSVYWYQQSLDQGLQFLIQYYNGEERAKGNILERFSAQQFPDLHSELNLSSLELGDSALYFCASSVAGGGQPQHFGDGTRLSIL.